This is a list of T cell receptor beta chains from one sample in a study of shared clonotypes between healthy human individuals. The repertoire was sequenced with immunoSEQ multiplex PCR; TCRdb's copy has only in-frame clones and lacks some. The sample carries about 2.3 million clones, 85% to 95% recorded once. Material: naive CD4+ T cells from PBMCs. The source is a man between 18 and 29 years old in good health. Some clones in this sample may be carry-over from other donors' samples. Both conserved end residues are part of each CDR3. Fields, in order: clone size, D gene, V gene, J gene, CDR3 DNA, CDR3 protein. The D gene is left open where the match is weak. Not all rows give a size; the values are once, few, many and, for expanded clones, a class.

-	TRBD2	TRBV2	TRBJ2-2	TGTGCCAGCAGTGGGCGGAGGACTAGAGGCGCCGGGGAGCTGTTTTTT	CASSGRRTRGAGELFF
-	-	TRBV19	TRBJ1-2	TGTGCCAGTAGTAACCCTGGACGGGTTGCTGAGGGCTACACCTTC	CASSNPGRVAEGYTF
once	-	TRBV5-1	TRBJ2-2	TGCGCCAGCAGCTTGGTGCCGGAGAACACCGGGGAGCTGTTTTTT	CASSLVPENTGELFF
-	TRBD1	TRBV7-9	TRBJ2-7	TGTGCCAGCAGCCCTCCCGCCCCCGAACGCCAGGACAGGGTCCACGAGCAGTACTTC	CASSPPAPERQDRVHEQYF
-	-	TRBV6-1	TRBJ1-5	TGTGCCAGCTATGGACGGATTAGCAATCAGCCCCAGCATTTT	CASYGRISNQPQHF
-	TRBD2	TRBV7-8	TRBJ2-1	TGTGCCAGCAGCCTGGGACTAGCGGGAGATTCATACAATGAGCAGTTCTTC	CASSLGLAGDSYNEQFF
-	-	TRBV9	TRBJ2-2	TGTGCCAGCAGCTCAGGGAGTCGGACCGGGGAGCTGTTTTTT	CASSSGSRTGELFF
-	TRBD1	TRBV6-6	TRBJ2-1	TGTGCCAGCAGTTACTCAGGGGGCAACTACAATGAGCAGTTCTTC	CASSYSGGNYNEQFF
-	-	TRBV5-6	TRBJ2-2	TGTGCCAGCAGCTTGAGGGGAGACACCGGGGAGCTGTTTTTT	CASSLRGDTGELFF
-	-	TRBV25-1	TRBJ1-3	TGTGCCAGCAGTCGGACCTTTGGAAACACCATATATTTT	CASSRTFGNTIYF
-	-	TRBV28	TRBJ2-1	TGTGCCAGTGGTGGGAGATTGGGTGAGCAGTTCTTC	CASGGRLGEQFF
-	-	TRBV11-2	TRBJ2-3	TGTGCCAGCAGCTTAGAAGGGGAGTCGGGGTATAGGAGCACAGATACGCAGTATTTT	CASSLEGESGYRSTDTQYF
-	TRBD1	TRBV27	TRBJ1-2	TGTGCCAGCAGCTCGGACAGGGAGGGGGCCGGCTACACCTTC	CASSSDREGAGYTF
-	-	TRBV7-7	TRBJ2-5	TGTGCCAGCAGTCTAAGGCTAGGGCAAGAGACCCAGTACTTC	CASSLRLGQETQYF
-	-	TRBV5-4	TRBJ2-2	TGTGCCAGCAGCTTCCAGACATCATCGAACACCGGGGAGCTGTTTTTT	CASSFQTSSNTGELFF
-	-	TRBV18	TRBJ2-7	TGTGCCAGCTCACCACGACTAGACGAGCAGTACTTC	CASSPRLDEQYF
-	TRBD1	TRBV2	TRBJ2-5	TGTGCCAGCAGTCGACAGGGGGCGTATGAGACCCAGTACTTC	CASSRQGAYETQYF
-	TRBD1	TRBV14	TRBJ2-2	TGTGCCAGCAGCCCCAGACAGGGTTTGGGGGCCGGGGAGCTGTTTTTT	CASSPRQGLGAGELFF
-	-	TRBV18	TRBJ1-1	TGTGCCAGCTCACCACTTTTTCCCCCCAGCGGTGAAGCTTTCTTT	CASSPLFPPSGEAFF
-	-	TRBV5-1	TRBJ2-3	TGCGCCAGCAGCCTCAGGGTTGGGTCCACAGATACGCAGTATTTT	CASSLRVGSTDTQYF
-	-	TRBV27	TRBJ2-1	TGTGCCAGCAGTTCTGCGGGAACGTCCTACAATGAGCAGTTCTTC	CASSSAGTSYNEQFF
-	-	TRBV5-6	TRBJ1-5	TGTGCCAGCAGCTCAGGGCCGGGTCAGCCCCAGCATTTT	CASSSGPGQPQHF
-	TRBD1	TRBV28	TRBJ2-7	TGTGCCAGCAGTGGCCGGGACAGGATGTATCGGCGGGTCTACGAGCAGTACTTC	CASSGRDRMYRRVYEQYF
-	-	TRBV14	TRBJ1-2	TGTGCCAGCAGCCAAGATAACAGGCGCTATGGCTACACCTTC	CASSQDNRRYGYTF
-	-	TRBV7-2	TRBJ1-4	TGTGCCAGCAGCTTACGAGCCAGGGGAAAACTGTTTTTT	CASSLRARGKLFF
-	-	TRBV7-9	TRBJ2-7	TGTGCCAGCAGCGAGCAGGCCGTCGAGCAGTACTTC	CASSEQAVEQYF
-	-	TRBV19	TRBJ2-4	TGTGCCAGTAGTATACTCTCGGGAGTGGGAAACATTCAGTACTTC	CASSILSGVGNIQYF
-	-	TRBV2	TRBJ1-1	TGTGCCAGCAGGGGGGGATTCGTGAACACTGAAGCTTTCTTT	CASRGGFVNTEAFF